The sequence of this TCR beta chain was determined in a study of metastatic and nonmetastatic thyroid tumors. Background on the study: Peripheral blood and tumor or nodule samples from malignant and benign thyroid patients were compared. General study results and limits: According to reports, the diversity of TCR beta was significantly higher in malignant thyroid tumors than in benign nodules, and this held in both blood and tumor samples.

Original handling: Variation in CDR3 across clinicopathological groups served as the basis for constructing a distant-metastasis classifier in papillary thyroid cancer. Using MiXCR, TCRdb re-called clones from the PCR reads. The V and J calls were not made by the authors but by TCRdb's processing. The profile shows 15,000 to 20,000 clones, approximately 14% of them singletons. This clone has at least ten counts. As yet, its antigen is unknown. None of the patients had undergone any treatment ahead of thyroid surgery. CDR1 MGHRA and CDR2 YSYEKL come from the germline V gene. The CDR3 runs 16 residues. Trimming removed 0 bases from V and 6 bases from J; junction bases left unmatched: 10.

The gene calls are TRBV4-1 and TRBJ2-7; TRBD2 aligns across 8 bases. Input material: blood. The sequence came from a female donor with papillary thyroid cancer or a benign thyroid nodule (not recorded which). Some clones in this sample may be carry-over from other donors' samples. The CDR3 sequence is CASSQDRGLVLGEQYF. The CDR3 coding sequence is TGCGCCAGCAGCCAAGATCGGGGACTAGTGTTGGGCGAGCAGTACTTC.